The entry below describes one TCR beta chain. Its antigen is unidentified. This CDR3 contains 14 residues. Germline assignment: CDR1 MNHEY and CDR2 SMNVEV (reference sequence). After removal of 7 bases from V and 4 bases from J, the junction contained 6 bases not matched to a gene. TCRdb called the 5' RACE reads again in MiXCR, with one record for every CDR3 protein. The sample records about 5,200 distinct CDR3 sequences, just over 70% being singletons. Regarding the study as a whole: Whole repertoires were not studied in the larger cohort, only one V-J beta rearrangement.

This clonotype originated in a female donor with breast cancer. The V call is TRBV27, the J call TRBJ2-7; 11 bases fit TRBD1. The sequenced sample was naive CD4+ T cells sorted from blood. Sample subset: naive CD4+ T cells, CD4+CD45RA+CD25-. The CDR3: CASKPGTGGYEQYF. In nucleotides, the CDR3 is TGTGCCAGCAAACCCGGGACAGGGGGTTACGAGCAGTACTTC.